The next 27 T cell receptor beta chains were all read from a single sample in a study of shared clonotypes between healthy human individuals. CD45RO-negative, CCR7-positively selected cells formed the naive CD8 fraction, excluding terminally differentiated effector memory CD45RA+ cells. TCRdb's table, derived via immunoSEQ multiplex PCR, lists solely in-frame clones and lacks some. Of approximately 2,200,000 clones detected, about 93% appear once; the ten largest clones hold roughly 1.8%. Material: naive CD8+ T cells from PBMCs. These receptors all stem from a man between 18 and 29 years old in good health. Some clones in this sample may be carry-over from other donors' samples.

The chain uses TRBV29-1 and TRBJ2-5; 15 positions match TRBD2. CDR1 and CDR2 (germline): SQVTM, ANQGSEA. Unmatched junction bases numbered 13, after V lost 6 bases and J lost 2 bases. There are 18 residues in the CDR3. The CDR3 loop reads CSVTGLAGGPPLQETQYF. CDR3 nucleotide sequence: TGCAGCGTCACCGGACTAGCGGGAGGGCCCCCGCTGCAAGAGACCCAGTACTTC.

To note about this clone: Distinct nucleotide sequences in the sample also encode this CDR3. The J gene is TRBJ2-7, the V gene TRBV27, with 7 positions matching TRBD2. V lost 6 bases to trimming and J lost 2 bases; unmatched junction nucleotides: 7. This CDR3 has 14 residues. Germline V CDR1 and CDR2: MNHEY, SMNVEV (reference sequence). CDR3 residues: CASSLGGSTYEQYF. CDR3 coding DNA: TGTGCCAGCAGCCTGGGGGGGAGCACCTACGAGCAGTACTTC.

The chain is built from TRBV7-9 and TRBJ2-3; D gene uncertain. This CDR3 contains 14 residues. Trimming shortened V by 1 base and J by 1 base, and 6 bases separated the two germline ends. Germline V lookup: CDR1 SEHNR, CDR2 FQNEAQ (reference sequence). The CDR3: CASSLDQGTDTQYF. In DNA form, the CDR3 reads TGTGCCAGCAGCTTAGATCAGGGCACAGATACGCAGTATTTT.

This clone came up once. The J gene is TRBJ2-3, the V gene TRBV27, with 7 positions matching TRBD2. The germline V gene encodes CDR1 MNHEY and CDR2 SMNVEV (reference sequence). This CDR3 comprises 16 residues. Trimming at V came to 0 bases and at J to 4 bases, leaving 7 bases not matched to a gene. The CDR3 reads CASSLSGGALADTQYF. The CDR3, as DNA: TGTGCCAGCAGTTTATCGGGAGGGGCGCTGGCAGATACGCAGTATTTT.

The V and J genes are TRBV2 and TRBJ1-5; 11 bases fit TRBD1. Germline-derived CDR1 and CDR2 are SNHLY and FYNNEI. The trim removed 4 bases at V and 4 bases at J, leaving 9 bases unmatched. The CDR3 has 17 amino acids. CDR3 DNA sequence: TGTGCCAGCAGTGGCGGAGGACAGGGGGCTCGGAATCAGCCCCAGCATTTT. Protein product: CASSGGGQGARNQPQHF.

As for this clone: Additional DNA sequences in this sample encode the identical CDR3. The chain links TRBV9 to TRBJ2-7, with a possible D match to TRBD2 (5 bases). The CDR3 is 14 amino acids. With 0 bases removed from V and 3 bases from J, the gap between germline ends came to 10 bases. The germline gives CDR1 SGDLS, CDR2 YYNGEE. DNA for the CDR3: TGTGCCAGCAGCGTAGTTCCGGGAAGCTACGAGCAGTACTTC. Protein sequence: CASSVVPGSYEQYF.

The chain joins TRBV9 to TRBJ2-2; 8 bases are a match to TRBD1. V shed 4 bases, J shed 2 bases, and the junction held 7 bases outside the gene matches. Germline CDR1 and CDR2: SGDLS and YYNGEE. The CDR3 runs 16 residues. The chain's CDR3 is CASSPSQGANTGELFF. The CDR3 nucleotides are TGTGCCAGCAGCCCTTCCCAGGGGGCAAACACCGGGGAGCTGTTTTTT.

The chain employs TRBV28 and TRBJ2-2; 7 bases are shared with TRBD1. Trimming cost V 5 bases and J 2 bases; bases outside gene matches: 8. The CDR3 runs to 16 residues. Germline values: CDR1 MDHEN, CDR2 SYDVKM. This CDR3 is CASSDYRDSNTGELFF. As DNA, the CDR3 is TGTGCCAGCAGTGATTACCGGGACAGCAACACCGGGGAGCTGTTTTTT.

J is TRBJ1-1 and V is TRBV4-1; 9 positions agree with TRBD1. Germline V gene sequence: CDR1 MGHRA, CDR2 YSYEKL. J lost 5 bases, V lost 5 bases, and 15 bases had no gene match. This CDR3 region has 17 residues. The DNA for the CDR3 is TGCGCCAGCAGCTATAACGACCAGGACAGGGGAGGAACTGAAGCTTTCTTT. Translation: CASSYNDQDRGGTEAFF.

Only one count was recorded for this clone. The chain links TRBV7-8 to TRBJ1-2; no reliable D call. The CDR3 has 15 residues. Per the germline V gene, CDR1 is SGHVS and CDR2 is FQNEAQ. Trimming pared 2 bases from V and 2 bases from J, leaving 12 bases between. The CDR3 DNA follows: TGTGCCAGCAGCTTAATTGCCGGGTCCAACTATGGCTACACCTTC. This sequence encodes CASSLIAGSNYGYTF.

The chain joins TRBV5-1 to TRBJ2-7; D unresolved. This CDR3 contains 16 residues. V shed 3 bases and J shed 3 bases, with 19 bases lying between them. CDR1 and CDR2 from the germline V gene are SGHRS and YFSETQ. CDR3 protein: CASSYKGTLVLYEQYF. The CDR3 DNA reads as TGCGCCAGCAGCTACAAGGGTACACTTGTACTCTACGAGCAGTACTTC. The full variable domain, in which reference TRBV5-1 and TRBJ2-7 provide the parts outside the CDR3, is KAGVTQTPRYLIKTRGQQVTLSCSPISGHRSVSWYQQTPGQGLQFLFEYFSETQRNKGNFPGRFSGRQFSNSRSEMNVSTLELGDSALYLCASSYKGTLVLYEQYFGPGTRLTVT.

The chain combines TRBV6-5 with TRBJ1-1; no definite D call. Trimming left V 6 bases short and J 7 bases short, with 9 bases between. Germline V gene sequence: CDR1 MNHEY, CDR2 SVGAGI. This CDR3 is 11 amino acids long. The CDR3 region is CASSSAGEAFF. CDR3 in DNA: TGTGCCAGCAGCTCGGCAGGTGAAGCTTTCTTT.

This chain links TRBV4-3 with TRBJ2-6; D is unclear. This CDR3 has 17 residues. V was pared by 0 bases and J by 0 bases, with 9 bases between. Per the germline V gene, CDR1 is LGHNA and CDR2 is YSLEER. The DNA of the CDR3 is TGCGCCAGCAGCCAAGACAGGACCCTCTCTGGGGCCAACGTCCTGACTTTC. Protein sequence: CASSQDRTLSGANVLTF.

CDR3 sequence: CASSDDSYLPPETQYF. The CDR3 region has the DNA TGTGCCAGCAGTGACGACAGCTACCTACCCCCGGAGACCCAGTACTTC. This chain connects TRBV27 to TRBJ2-5; tentatively, D is TRBD1 (5 bases). The V and J ends lost 5 bases and 5 bases respectively, with 21 bases between them. This CDR3 contains 16 residues. Per germline, CDR1 MNHEY and CDR2 SMNVEV (reference sequence).

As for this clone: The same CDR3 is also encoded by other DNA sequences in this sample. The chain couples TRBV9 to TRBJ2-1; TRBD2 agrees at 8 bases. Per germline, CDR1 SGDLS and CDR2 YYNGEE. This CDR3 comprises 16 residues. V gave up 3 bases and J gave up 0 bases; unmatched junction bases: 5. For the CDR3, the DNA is TGTGCCAGCAGCGGGCCGAGCGGGAGCTCCTACAATGAGCAGTTCTTC. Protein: CASSGPSGSSYNEQFF.

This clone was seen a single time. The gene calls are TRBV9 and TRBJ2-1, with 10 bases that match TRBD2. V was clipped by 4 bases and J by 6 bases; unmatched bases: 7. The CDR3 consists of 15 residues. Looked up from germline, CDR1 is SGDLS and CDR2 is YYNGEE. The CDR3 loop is CASSPSGRAANEQFF. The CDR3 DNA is TGTGCCAGCAGCCCGAGCGGGAGGGCCGCCAATGAGCAGTTCTTC.

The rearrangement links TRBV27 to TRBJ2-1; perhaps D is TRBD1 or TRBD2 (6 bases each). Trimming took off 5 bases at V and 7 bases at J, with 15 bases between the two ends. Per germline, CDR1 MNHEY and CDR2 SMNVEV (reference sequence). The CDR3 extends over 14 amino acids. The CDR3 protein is CASSIRGQRNEQFF. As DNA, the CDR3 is TGTGCCAGCAGTATCCGGGGGCAAAGAAATGAGCAGTTCTTC.

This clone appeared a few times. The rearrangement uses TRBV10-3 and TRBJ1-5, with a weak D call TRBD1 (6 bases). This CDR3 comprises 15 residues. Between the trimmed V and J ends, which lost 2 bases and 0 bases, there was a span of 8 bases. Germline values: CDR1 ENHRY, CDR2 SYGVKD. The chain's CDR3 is CAISETGISNQPQHF. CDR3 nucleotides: TGTGCCATCAGTGAGACAGGGATTAGCAATCAGCCCCAGCATTTT.

CDR3 loop: CSVAGTSGRITDYEQYF. In DNA, the CDR3 is TGCAGCGTAGCCGGGACTAGCGGGAGGATCACAGACTACGAGCAGTACTTC. The chain combines TRBV29-1 with TRBJ2-7, with 15 bases fitting TRBD2. This CDR3 contains 17 residues. V gave up 6 bases and J gave up 3 bases; unmatched junction bases: 12. CDR1 SQVTM and CDR2 ANQGSEA come from the germline V gene.

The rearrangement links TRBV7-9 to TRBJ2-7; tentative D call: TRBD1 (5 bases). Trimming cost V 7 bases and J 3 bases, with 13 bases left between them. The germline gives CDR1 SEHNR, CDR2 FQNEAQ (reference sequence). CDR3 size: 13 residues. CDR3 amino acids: CASTLGPDYEQYF. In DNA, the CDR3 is TGTGCCAGCACCCTGGGGCCCGACTACGAGCAGTACTTC.

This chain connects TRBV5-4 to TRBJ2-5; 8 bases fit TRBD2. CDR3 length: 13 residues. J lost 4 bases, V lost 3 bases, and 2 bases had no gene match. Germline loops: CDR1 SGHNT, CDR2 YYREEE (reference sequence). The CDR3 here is CASSSGGGETQYF. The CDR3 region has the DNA TGTGCCAGCAGCTCCGGGGGGGGAGAGACCCAGTACTTC. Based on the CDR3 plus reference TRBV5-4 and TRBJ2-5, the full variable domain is ETGVTQSPTHLIKTRGQQVTLRCSSQSGHNTVSWYQQALGQGPQFIFQYYREEENGRGNFPPRFSGLQFPNYSSELNVNALELDDSALYLCASSSGGGETQYFGPGTRLLVL.

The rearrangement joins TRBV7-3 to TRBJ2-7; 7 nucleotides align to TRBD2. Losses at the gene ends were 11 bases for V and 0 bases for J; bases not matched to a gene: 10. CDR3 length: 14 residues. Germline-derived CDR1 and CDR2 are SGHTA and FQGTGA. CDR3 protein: CASNRGGSSYEQYF. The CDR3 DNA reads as TGTGCCTCTAACCGGGGAGGGAGCTCCTACGAGCAGTACTTC.

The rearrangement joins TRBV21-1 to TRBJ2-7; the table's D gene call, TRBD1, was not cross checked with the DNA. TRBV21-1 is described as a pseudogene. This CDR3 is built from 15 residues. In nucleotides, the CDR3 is TGTGCCAGCAGCAAAGGGCAGACAGGGACCTACGAGCAGTACTTC. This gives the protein CASSKGQTGTYEQYF.

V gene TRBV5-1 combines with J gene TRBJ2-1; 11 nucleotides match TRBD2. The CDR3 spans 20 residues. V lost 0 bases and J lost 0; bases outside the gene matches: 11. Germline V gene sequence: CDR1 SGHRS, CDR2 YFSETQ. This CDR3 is CASSLVGIAGGPSSYNEQFF. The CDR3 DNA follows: TGCGCCAGCAGCTTGGTCGGTATAGCGGGAGGGCCCAGCTCCTACAATGAGCAGTTCTTC.

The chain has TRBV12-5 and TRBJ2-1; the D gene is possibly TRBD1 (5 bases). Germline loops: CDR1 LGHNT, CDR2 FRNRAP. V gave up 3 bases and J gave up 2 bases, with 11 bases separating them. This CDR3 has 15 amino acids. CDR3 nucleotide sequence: TGTGCTAGTGGTTTCCCCAGGGAAACCTACAATGAGCAGTTCTTC. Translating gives CASGFPRETYNEQFF.

The CDR3: CASSQTPNSYEQYF. The CDR3 nucleotides are TGCGCCAGCAGCCAAACGCCAAATTCCTACGAGCAGTACTTC. The chain recombines TRBV4-3 with TRBJ2-7, with D unresolved. Germline CDR1 reads LGHNA; CDR2 reads YSLEER. The CDR3 is 14 residues long. V was clipped by 2 bases and J by 1 base, with 9 bases between them.

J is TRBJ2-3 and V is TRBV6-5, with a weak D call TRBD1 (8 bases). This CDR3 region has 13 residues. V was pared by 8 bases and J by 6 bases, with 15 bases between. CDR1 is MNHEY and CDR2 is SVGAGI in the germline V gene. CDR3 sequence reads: CASGGQGGDTQYF. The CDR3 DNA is TGTGCCAGCGGTGGACAGGGAGGGGATACGCAGTATTTT.